The clone carrying this T cell receptor (beta chain) was seen a single time. This specimen comes from a study of blood T cell repertoires in COVID-19. This CDR3 has 16 residues. V lost 6 bases and J lost 8, with 23 bases in between. Germline CDR1 reads SNHLY; CDR2 reads FYNNEI. Using immunoSEQ multiplex PCR, the repertoire was profiled, and TCRdb retains in-frame clones only, with some absent. The sample consists of about 170,000 clones, about 89% of them appearing once. Material: PBMCs or T cells enriched from blood (not recorded which). This chain links TRBV2 with TRBJ2-1; TRBD2 might be the D (6 bases). The clonotype originates from a woman in her late teens or twenties who had recovered from COVID-19. Written as DNA, the CDR3 is TGTGCCAGCAGGAAGTATCGTACGGGAGTACGGGATGAGCAGTTCTTC. Its protein product is CASRKYRTGVRDEQFF.